The table lists the clone carrying this T cell receptor (beta chain) with a few counts. These data originate in a study of CD8+CD57+ T cells in acquired aplastic anemia. Genomic DNA was employed as the template in profiling TCR beta VDJ and CDR3. TCRdb re-analysed the reads in MiXCR, keeping a single row per CDR3 protein. The top ten clones hold about 29% of a sample with 130,000 or so distinct CDR3 sequences, about 50% of them seen once. With 7 bases removed from V and 3 bases from J, the gap between germline ends came to 7 bases. CDR1 MNHNS and CDR2 SASEGT come from the germline V gene. This CDR3 spans 11 amino acids. It was patients with CD8+CD57+ cell expansion by flow cytometry who were chosen for sequencing.

This sequence joins TRBV6-1 and TRBJ2-7, with D uncertain. This sequence originates from a human donor with aplastic anemia. The sample consisted of sorted CD4+, CD8+, or CD8+CD57+ T cells (not recorded which) from PBMCs. The CDR3 here is CASTAFYEQYF. The CDR3 DNA follows: TGTGCCAGCACGGCCTTCTACGAGCAGTACTTC.